This TCR beta chain was documented in a study of CD8+ T cells in alopecia areata listed by TCRdb under 2018. Background for the entire study: Treated patients were enrolled in an open-label pilot trial of oral tofacitinib, 5 to 10 mg twice daily, for moderate-to-severe alopecia areata. High-throughput TCRbeta sequencing was used to examine T cell clonal expansion in alopecia areata in both the C3H/HeJ mouse model and human patients. Tofacitinib was given for 6 to 18 months, followed by 6 months of follow-up off drug to assess delayed response and recurrence. Biopsies were taken from tofacitinib-treated patients at baseline and at 4 and 24 weeks of treatment, and a later scalp biopsy was taken in several of the tofacitinib-treated patients. RNA was obtained with the PAXgene miRNA kit for fixed scalp, the miRNeasy kit for PBMCs, and the RNeasy kit for mouse skin. Scalp tissue and sorted CD4+ and CD8+ peripheral blood T cells from patchy and totalis/universalis alopecia areata patients and from healthy controls were covered by human TCRbeta sequencing. Clonality in the scalp was compared among normal scalp (n=4), patchy alopecia areata scalp (n=8), and alopecia totalis/universalis scalp (n=8). immunoSEQ multiplex PCR using 35 Vbeta forward primers and 13 Jbeta reverse primers was used to amplify TCRbeta CDR3 regions. General conclusions and limits of the study: Lesional scalp, especially in alopecia totalis/universalis, showed higher clonality and more expanded CD8+ clones than normal scalp, suggesting antigenic drive. Resident alphabeta T cells in normal human skin are also sequenced, complicating scalp TCR repertoire analysis, unlike mouse skin dominated by gammadelta T cells. Shared TCR sequences between patients were less evident than in mice, which may be partly attributable to HLA diversity in the patient population.

The germline V gene (reference sequence) yields SEHNR for CDR1 and FQNEAQ for CDR2. The CDR3 measures 17 amino acids from cysteine to phenylalanine. Kept here is only the CDR3 DNA, which spans 51 bases and is read in frame from base 1. V and J are truncated by 1 base and 5 bases respectively, leaving an intervening sequence of 18 bases. What the time point label conveys for this sample: baseline before oral tofacitinib. Lesional scalp punch biopsies and peripheral blood were obtained from alopecia areata patients. After PBMCs were isolated by density centrifugation and stained for CD3, CD4 and CD8, a FACSAria was used to sort CD4+ and CD8+ T cells. This clone occurred a few times. What antigen it recognizes has not been identified. It has no much larger one-base neighbor in the sample; base qualities were not kept. Library preparation was by the immunoSEQ multiplex PCR assay. RNA was extracted from all samples and reverse transcribed into cDNA, which served as template for TCR sequencing. First-strand cDNA was synthesized using SuperScript III with a 2:1 mix of oligo-dT and random hexamers. A synthetic immune receptor repertoire was used to gauge amplification bias, and whatever bias remained was removed computationally. Per the source publication's procedure: Raw reads were preprocessed to remove errors, and CDR3 was defined according to IMGT conventions as the region from the conserved cysteine to phenylalanine. Clonality was computed by normalizing Shannon entropy by log2 of the number of productive unique TCRs and subtracting the result from 1. CD4 or CD8 identity of scalp clones was inferred by cross-referencing scalp TCRbeta sequences with sorted blood CD4 and CD8 repertoires. Sourced from immuneACCESS, this table was stored by TCRdb with only in-frame sequences that have V and J called. A share of the clones is absent; for the studies checked, an unresolved V gene accounts for under half, and the remainder has no known explanation. Clonal size and the V and J genes are those of that table, whereas D and trimming came from the DNA. For this sample the table gives some 130,000 clones, of which approximately 49% were detected only once. Roughly a sixth of the sample lies in the top ten.

The chain was built from TRBV7-9 and TRBJ2-1; the D segment may tentatively be TRBD1 or TRBD2, each giving 6 matched bases. Here the sequenced sample was CD8+ T cells sorted from blood, taken at week 0. This clonotype originated in a human donor with alopecia areata. The CDR3 sequence is CASSLVSGGRVDNEQFF. The base sequence is TGTGCCAGCAGCTTAGTTTCCGGGGGCCGTGTCGACAATGAGCAGTTCTTC.